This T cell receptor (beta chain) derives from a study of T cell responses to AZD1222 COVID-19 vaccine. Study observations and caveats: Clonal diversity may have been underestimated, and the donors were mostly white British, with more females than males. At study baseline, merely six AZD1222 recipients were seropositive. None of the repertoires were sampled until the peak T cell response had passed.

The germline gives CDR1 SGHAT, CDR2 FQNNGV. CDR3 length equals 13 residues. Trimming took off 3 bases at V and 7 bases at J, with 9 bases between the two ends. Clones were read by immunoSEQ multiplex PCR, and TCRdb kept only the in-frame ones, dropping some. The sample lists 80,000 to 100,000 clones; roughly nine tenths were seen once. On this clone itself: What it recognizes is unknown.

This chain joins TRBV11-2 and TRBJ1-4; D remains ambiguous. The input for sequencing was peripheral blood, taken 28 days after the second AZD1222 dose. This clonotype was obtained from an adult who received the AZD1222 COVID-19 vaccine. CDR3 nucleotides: TGTGCCAGCAGCTTGTATTTCGGTGAAAAACTGTTTTTT. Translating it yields CASSLYFGEKLFF.